This T cell receptor beta chain was sequenced during a study of T cell repertoires in cytomegalovirus infection. Study conclusions and caveats: Within the response measured ex vivo, HLA-C-restricted CMV-specific TCR beta clonotypes were dominant.

Each CDR3 protein gets one entry after TCRdb re-called the reads with MiXCR. The sample includes some 350,000 distinct CDR3 sequences, about 35% of them seen just once. Note on this clonotype: Its antigen is unidentified.

The CDR3 is 14 residues long. V lost 6 bases to trimming and J lost 6 bases; unmatched junction nucleotides: 5. Germline CDR1 and CDR2: MNHEY and SVGEGT. The TCR was taken from a human donor in good health (CMV status not recorded). Some clones in this sample may be carry-over from other donors' samples. This rearrangement joins TRBV6-2 or TRBV6-3 to TRBJ2-2, with TRBD2 matching 9 bases. The source material was cultured PBMCs, sampled from culture after CMV antigen stimulation. The DNA for the CDR3 is TGTGCCAGCAGAACGCGGGAGGGTTCCGGGGAGCTGTTTTTT. Its protein product is CASRTREGSGELFF.